A selection of T cell receptor beta chains follows, all from one sample in a study of cytomegalovirus exposure and HLA in healthy donors. The table came from immunoSEQ multiplex PCR; TCRdb's copy has only in-frame clones and leaves some out. The sample yields fewer than 70,000 clones, around 66% seen once. Sequenced: PBMCs. These receptors originate from a male donor in good health and CMV-seropositive. CDR3s include the opening cysteine and the closing phenylalanine or tryptophan. Fields, in order: V gene, J gene, CDR3 length, clone size, D gene, CDR3 DNA, CDR3 protein. The D gene is left open where the match is weak. Part of the rows lack a size; the others show once, few, many or a class for expanded clones.

TRBV2	TRBJ1-5	13	.	.	TGTGCCAGCAGTCGGACAGTCAATCAGCCCCAGCATTTT	CASSRTVNQPQHF
TRBV7-9	TRBJ1-2	13	.	.	TGTGCCAGCAGCTTTCCCCAGGGTAATGGCTACACCTTC	CASSFPQGNGYTF
TRBV5-6	TRBJ2-7	16	.	TRBD2	TGTGCCAGCAGCTTGGACGGGACTAGCTTATCCTACGAGCAGTACTTC	CASSLDGTSLSYEQYF
TRBV7-3	TRBJ2-3	13	.	.	TGTGCCAGCAGCTTCCAGGTGACAGATACGCAGTATTTT	CASSFQVTDTQYF
TRBV11-3	TRBJ2-3	14	.	.	TGTGCCAGCAGCCTCACCCCTACCACAGATACGCAGTATTTT	CASSLTPTTDTQYF
TRBV7-6	TRBJ2-2	14	few	.	TGTGCCAGCAGCCCCCGGGGTAACACCGGGGAGCTGTTTTTT	CASSPRGNTGELFF
TRBV9	TRBJ2-3	12	.	.	TGTGCCAGCAGCGTTCAAACAGATACGCAGTATTTT	CASSVQTDTQYF
TRBV6-5	TRBJ1-5	13	.	.	TGTGCCAGCAGACTCCAGCGGGGACAGCCCCAGCATTTT	CASRLQRGQPQHF
TRBV11-2	TRBJ2-2	18	few	.	TGTGCCAGCAGCTTAGGACAGGGAGGCTTGGCGAACACCGGGGAGCTGTTTTTT	CASSLGQGGLANTGELFF
TRBV4-1	TRBJ1-2	15	.	.	TGCGCCAGCAGCCAAGACGACAGCAAACAGTATGGCTACACCTTC	CASSQDDSKQYGYTF